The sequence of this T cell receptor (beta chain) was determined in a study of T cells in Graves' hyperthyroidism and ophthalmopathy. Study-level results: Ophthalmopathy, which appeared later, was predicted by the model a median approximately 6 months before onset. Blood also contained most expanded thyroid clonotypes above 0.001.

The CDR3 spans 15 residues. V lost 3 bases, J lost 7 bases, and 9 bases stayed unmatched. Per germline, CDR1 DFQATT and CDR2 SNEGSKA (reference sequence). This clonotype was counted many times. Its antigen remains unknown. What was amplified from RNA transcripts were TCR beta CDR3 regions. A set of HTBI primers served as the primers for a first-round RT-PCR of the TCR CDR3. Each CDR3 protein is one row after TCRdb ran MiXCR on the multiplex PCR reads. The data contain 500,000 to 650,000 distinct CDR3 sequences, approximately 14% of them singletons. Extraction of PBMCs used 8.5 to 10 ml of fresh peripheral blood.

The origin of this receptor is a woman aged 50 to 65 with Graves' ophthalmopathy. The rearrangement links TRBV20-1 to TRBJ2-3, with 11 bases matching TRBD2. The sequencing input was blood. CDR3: CSASAISGRANTQYF. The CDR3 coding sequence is TGCAGTGCTAGCGCTATTAGCGGGAGGGCAAATACGCAGTATTTT.